This T cell receptor beta chain is from a study of T cells after yellow fever vaccination. Study-level points and caveats: The secondary response was weaker, and its peak arrived faster, on day 5 versus 15. Clonotypes found in both CD4 and CD8 compartments made up a small share. Abundant bulk-population clonotypes could contaminate the FACS-sorted repertoires. Most primary-vaccination clones reappeared after the booster (about 95% CD4, 75% to 90% CD8).

This clonotype has just a few counts. No antigen is known for it. TCRdb itself ran the 5' RACE reads through MiXCR, one entry per CDR3 protein. The sample records nearly 300,000 distinct CDR3 sequences, around 10% being singletons. Trimming left V 3 bases short and J 6 bases short, with 12 bases between. The CDR3 runs 13 residues. From germline, CDR1 is KGHSH and CDR2 LQKENI. The sequenced sample was CD4+ T cells sorted from PBMCs, obtained 5 days after the yellow fever booster vaccination. This clonotype was obtained from a man aged 18 to 35 who received the YFV17D yellow fever vaccine. The V gene is TRBV18, the J gene TRBJ2-7; D is perhaps TRBD1 or TRBD2 (6 bases each). In nucleotides, the CDR3 is TGTGCCAGCTCACCGGTCGAGGGGGGCGAGCAGTACTTC. It is translated as CASSPVEGGEQYF.